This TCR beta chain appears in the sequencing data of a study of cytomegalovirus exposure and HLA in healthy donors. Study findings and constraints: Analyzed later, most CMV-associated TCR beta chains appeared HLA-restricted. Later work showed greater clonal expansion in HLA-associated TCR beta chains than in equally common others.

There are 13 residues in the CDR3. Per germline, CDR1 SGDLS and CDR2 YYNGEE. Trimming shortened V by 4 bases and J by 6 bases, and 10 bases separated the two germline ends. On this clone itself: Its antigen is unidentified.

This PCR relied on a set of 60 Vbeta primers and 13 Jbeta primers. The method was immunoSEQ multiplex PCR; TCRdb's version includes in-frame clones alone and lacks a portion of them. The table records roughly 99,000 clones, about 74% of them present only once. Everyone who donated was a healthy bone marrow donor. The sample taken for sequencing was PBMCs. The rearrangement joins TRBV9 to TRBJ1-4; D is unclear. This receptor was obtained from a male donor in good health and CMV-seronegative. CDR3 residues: CASSPGQDEKLFF. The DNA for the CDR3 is TGTGCCAGCAGCCCCGGTCAGGATGAAAAACTGTTTTTT.